This TCR beta chain was sequenced in a study of T-cell memory formation after mild COVID-19. The wider study: TCR clusters were mostly confined to one donor each. The study's findings and limits: Second-wave clones peaking on day 37 lacked confirmed SARS-CoV-2 specificity.

Germline assignment: CDR1 LNHNV and CDR2 YYDKDF (reference sequence). The trim removed 1 base at V and 5 bases at J, leaving 2 bases unmatched. The CDR3 is 14 amino acids. Remarks on this clonotype: Its antigen is not known.

MiXCR, applied by TCRdb to the 5' RACE reads, yields one record per CDR3 protein. The sample yields about 200,000 distinct CDR3 sequences, 9.5% to 10% seen once. The chain carries TRBV15 and TRBJ1-1; 9 bases align to TRBD1. This receptor was obtained from a man younger than 35 who had mild COVID-19 (a few samples of this study predate the infection). Cell type and time point are not known. The sample consisted of PBMCs or a T cell subset sorted from them (not recorded which). Written as DNA, the CDR3 is TGTGCCACCAGCAGAGGCGGACAGGGGACTGAAGCTTTCTTT. This encodes CATSRGGQGTEAFF.